This T cell receptor (beta chain) was captured by sequencing in a study of human T cells and chemical hapten exposure. Study summary: Minor volume differences among pooled libraries chiefly drove per-sample TCR yield variation.

Noted time point: patch test 2, 6 weeks after DPC sensitization. Treatment here: therapeutic diphenylcyclopropenone sensitization with weekly scalp DPC. The study enrolled 18 to 70-year-old alopecia patients suitable for DPC. To note about this clonotype: A much bigger clone sits one base away, suggesting this may be a read error. This is likely a read error, given that the CDR3 carries no conserved phenylalanine or tryptophan at its end.

MiXCR, applied by TCRdb to the RACE reads, yields one record per CDR3 protein. The table has some 90,000 distinct CDR3 sequences, about 10% seen once. The clonotype originates from a woman between 40 and 55 years old with alopecia areata. Some clones in this sample may be carry-over from other donors' samples. This material consisted of whole blood, taken in connection with sensitization to the hapten diphenylcyclopropenone (DPC).

CDR3 sequence (DNA): TGTGCCAGCAGGGGACAGGGACTGAACACTGAAGCTTTCTCT. Translated, it gives CASRGQGLNTEAFS. This rearrangement joins TRBV12-3 or TRBV12-4 to TRBJ1-1; 9 nucleotides align to TRBD1. The CDR3 is 14 amino acids. Unmatched junction bases numbered 2, after V lost 6 bases and J lost 0 bases.